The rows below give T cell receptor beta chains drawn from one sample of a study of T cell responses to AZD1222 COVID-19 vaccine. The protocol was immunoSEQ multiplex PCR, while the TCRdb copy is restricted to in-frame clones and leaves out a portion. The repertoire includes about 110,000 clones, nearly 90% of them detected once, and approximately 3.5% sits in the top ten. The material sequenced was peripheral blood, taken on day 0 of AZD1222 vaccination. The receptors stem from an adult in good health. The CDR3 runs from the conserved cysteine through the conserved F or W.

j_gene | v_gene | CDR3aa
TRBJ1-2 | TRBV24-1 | CATSGGANYGYTF
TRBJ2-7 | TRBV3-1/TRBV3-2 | CASSQGAEQYF
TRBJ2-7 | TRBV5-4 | CASSLGPREQYF
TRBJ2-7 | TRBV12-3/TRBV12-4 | CASSFAGDYEQYF
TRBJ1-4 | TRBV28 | CATQRGGEGEKLFF
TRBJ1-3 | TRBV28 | CASRFEHGGNTIYF
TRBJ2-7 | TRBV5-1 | CASSLGPEREQYF
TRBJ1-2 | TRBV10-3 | CAISQGAGYGYTF
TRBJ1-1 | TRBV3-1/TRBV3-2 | CASSRRDGTEAFF
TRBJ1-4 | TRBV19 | CASSPGLGSNEKLFF
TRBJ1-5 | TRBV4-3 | CASSQGWTQPQHF
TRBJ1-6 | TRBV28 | CASRVRPNSPLHF
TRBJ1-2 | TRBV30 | CAWTLTGVGGYTF
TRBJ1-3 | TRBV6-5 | CASSQPSGNTIYF
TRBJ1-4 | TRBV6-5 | CASSKGQIGEKLFF
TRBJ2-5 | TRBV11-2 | CASSLVLGNQETQYF
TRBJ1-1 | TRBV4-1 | CASSQTGGRTEAFF
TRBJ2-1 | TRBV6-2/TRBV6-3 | CASSYALAGNEQFF
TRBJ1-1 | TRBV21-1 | CATRRVFNTEAFF
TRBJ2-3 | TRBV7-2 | CASSAVAGAGDTQYF
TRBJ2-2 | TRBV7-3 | CASSINRGPGELFF
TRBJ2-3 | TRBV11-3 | CASSLESRDSRTDTQYF
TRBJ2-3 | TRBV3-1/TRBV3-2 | CASSSPGLAGEDTQYF
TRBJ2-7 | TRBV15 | CATSREGGPTYEQYF
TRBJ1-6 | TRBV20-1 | CSASVLGGPNSPLHF
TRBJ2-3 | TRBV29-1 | CSVEDWSKATDTQYF
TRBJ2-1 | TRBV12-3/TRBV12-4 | CASSLYGQNEQFF
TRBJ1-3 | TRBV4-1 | CASSYTGAGNTIYF
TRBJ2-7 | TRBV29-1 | CSAQTSVDEQYF
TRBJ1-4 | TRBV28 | CASTPSEGGANEKLFF
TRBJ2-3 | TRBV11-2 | CASGGWGSTDTQYF
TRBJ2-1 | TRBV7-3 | CASSRSLAGGDEQFF
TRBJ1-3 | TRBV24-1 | CATSARDPLSPGNTIYF
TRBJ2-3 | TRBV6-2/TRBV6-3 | CASSYTGTGGDTQYF
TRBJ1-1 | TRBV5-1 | CASSTTQGGIGEAFF
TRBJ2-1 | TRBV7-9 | CASSPRLLAGATSYNEQFF
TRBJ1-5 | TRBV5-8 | CASSLDRSADNQPQHF
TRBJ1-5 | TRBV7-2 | CASGRQGNQPQHF
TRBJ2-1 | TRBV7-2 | CASSLGFHPYNEQFF
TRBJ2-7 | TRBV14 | CASSQLTLAGKYEQYF
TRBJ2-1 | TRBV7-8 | CASSRGTSSNEQFF
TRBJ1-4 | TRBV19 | CASSIDYQEKLFF
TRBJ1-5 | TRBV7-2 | CASSLAQGRRNQPQHF
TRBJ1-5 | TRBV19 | CASSISEGRSNQPQHF
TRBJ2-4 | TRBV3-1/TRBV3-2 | CASSQTSNIQYF
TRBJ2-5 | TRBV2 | CASRGQGLGQETQYF
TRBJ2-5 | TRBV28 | CASSSPTSGGVETQYF
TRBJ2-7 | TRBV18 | CASSSDRYEQYF
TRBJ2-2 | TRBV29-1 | CSVGSMVNTGELFF
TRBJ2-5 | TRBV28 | CASTLVAGRQETQYF